These T cell receptor beta chains were read from a single sample in a study of blood T cell repertoires in COVID-19. Clones were read by immunoSEQ multiplex PCR, and TCRdb kept only the in-frame ones, dropping some. Of about 100,000 clones detected, under 90% appear once; the ten largest clones hold more than 10%. Material: peripheral blood. The receptor set was obtained from a human donor in a cohort sampled during active COVID-19. CDR3s include the opening cysteine and the closing phenylalanine or tryptophan. Each record gives: CDR3 length, J gene, V gene, clone size, D gene, CDR3 protein, CDR3 DNA. The D gene is left open where the match is weak. Size tells how often a clone was seen (once, few, many) or the class of an expanded clone, and some rows leave it out.

>14|TRBJ2-7|TRBV5-1|-|TRBD1
CASSLEGGGYEQYF
TGCGCCAGCAGCTTGGAAGGGGGCGGCTACGAGCAGTACTTC
>13|TRBJ1-1|TRBV29-1|-|TRBD1
CSVEQGAWTEAFF
TGCAGCGTTGAACAGGGGGCCTGGACTGAAGCTTTCTTT
>15|TRBJ1-2|TRBV6-5|-|TRBD1
CASSYDGQGGYGYTF
TGTGCCAGCAGTTACGATGGACAGGGAGGATATGGCTACACCTTC
>13|TRBJ2-5|TRBV6-5|once|TRBD2
CASSVAGVETQYF
TGTGCCAGCAGCGTAGCGGGAGTGGAGACCCAGTACTTC
>17|TRBJ2-7|TRBV11-2|-|TRBD2
CASSSRGGLAGDYEQYF
TGTGCCAGCAGCTCCCGCGGGGGACTAGCGGGCGACTACGAGCAGTACTTC
>16|TRBJ2-4|TRBV11-2|-|TRBD2
CASSLAGTSGNNIQYF
TGTGCCAGCAGCTTAGCCGGGACTAGCGGGAATAACATTCAGTACTTC
>14|TRBJ1-6|TRBV7-9|-|TRBD1
CASSNRGLYSPLHF
TGTGCCAGCAGTAACAGGGGACTTTATTCACCCCTCCACTTT
>17|TRBJ2-1|TRBV4-1|-|-
CASSQDTGTTRGNEQFF
TGCGCCAGCAGCCAAGACACCGGGACAACCAGGGGTAATGAGCAGTTCTTC
>14|TRBJ1-2|TRBV28|-|TRBD1
CASSSSWAGGGYTF
TGTGCCAGCAGTTCCTCCTGGGCAGGGGGAGGCTACACCTTC
>15|TRBJ1-5|TRBV10-3|few|-
CAISRDKYSNQPQHF
TGTGCCATCAGTAGGGACAAGTATAGCAATCAGCCCCAGCATTTT
>13|TRBJ2-1|TRBV28|-|-
CASSSPRGNEQFF
TGTGCCAGCAGTTCCCCCCGGGGCAATGAGCAGTTCTTC
>14|TRBJ2-5|TRBV18|-|TRBD1
CASSLGQGGETQYF
TGTGCCAGCTCACTGGGACAGGGTGGAGAGACCCAGTACTTC
>13|TRBJ1-4|TRBV10-1|-|-
CASSRGANEKLFF
TGCGCCAGCAGTCGGGGGGCGAATGAAAAACTGTTTTTT
>15|TRBJ2-3|TRBV9|-|-
CASSARQALTDTQYF
TGTGCCAGCAGCGCCCGACAGGCTCTCACAGATACGCAGTATTTT